A selection of T cell receptor beta chains follows, all from one sample in a study of radiotherapy plus CTLA-4 blockade in lung cancer. Libraries were prepared by immunoSEQ multiplex PCR; TCRdb keeps only in-frame clonotypes and omits some of them. The data contain roughly 42,000 clones, roughly 79% of them singletons. This material consisted of peripheral blood, taken from a patient treated with radiotherapy plus ipilimumab. These receptors were collected from a human donor with non-small cell lung cancer that progressed on radiotherapy plus ipilimumab. Each CDR3 is given with its conserved first and last residue. Fields, in order: J gene, CDR3 length, clone size, D gene, V gene, CDR3 protein, CDR3 DNA. D genes are given only for firm matches. A row's size may be missing; if present it is once, few, many or a size class.

>TRBJ1-1|16|NA|TRBD1|TRBV13
CASSIGTGSGNTEAFF
TGTGCCAGCAGCATCGGGACAGGGAGCGGGAACACTGAAGCTTTCTTT
>TRBJ1-2|14|NA|TRBD1|TRBV2
CASSERGTGNGYTF
TGTGCCAGCAGTGAAAGGGGGACAGGGAATGGCTACACCTTC
>TRBJ1-1|14|NA|NA|TRBV27
CASSRTGFDTEAFF
TGTGCCAGCAGCCGAACAGGGTTCGACACTGAAGCTTTCTTT
>TRBJ2-1|15|NA|NA|TRBV9
CASSPPVGLGNEQFF
TGTGCCAGCAGCCCCCCGGTGGGGCTAGGCAATGAGCAGTTCTTC
>TRBJ2-6|19|NA|NA|TRBV19
CASSIGGKALSSGANVLTF
TGTGCCAGTAGTATAGGAGGGAAAGCCCTAAGCTCTGGGGCCAACGTCCTGACTTTC
>TRBJ2-7|12|NA|NA|TRBV11-1
CASRGVGDEQYF
TGTGCCAGCAGGGGAGTAGGTGACGAGCAGTACTTC
>TRBJ2-6|17|medium-sized|TRBD2|TRBV10-2
CASSLAGGFSGANVLTF
TGCGCCAGCAGTCTAGCGGGGGGTTTCTCTGGGGCCAACGTCCTGACTTTC
>TRBJ2-7|14|NA|TRBD1|TRBV11-2
CASSSRTGVGEQYF
TGTGCCAGCAGCTCACGGACAGGGGTCGGTGAGCAGTACTTC
>TRBJ1-4|14|once|TRBD1|TRBV19
CASSTGTGSEKLFF
TGTGCCAGTAGTACCGGGACAGGGTCTGAAAAACTGTTTTTT
>TRBJ2-4|14|NA|NA|TRBV4-1
CASSHGYGIHIQYF
TGCGCCAGCAGCCACGGATACGGGATTCACATTCAGTACTTC
>TRBJ1-1|12|NA|TRBD1|TRBV6-1
CASTYRGAEAFF
TGTGCCAGCACCTACAGGGGCGCTGAAGCTTTCTTT
>TRBJ1-4|18|once|TRBD1|TRBV9
CASSVGTHGTGLDEKLFF
TGTGCCAGCAGCGTCGGGACACATGGGACAGGGCTTGATGAAAAACTGTTTTTT
>TRBJ2-7|13|NA|TRBD1|TRBV5-1
CASSPGQVYEQYF
TGCGCCAGCAGCCCCGGACAGGTCTACGAGCAGTACTTC
>TRBJ1-6|17|NA|TRBD1|TRBV19
CASRSQTGAVANSPLHF
TGTGCCAGTAGAAGCCAGACAGGGGCGGTAGCCAATTCACCCCTCCACTTT
>TRBJ1-2|15|NA|TRBD1|TRBV28
CASSPRDRLPEGYTF
TGTGCCAGCAGTCCGCGGGACAGACTTCCAGAAGGCTACACCTTC
>TRBJ1-3|16|once|TRBD1|TRBV28
CASSTTGWSGGNTIYF
TGTGCCAGCAGTACGACAGGGTGGAGTGGGGGAAACACCATATATTTT
>TRBJ2-6|18|few|NA|TRBV7-9
CASSASAGLTAGANVLTF
TGTGCCAGCAGCGCCTCGGCAGGGCTTACGGCTGGGGCCAACGTCCTGACTTTC
>TRBJ2-1|16|NA|TRBD2|TRBV27
CASSSPSGGTYNEQFF
TGTGCCAGCAGTTCCCCTAGCGGGGGGACTTACAATGAGCAGTTCTTC
>TRBJ1-2|15|NA|TRBD1|TRBV11-3
CASSPVGGLGYGYTF
TGTGCCAGCAGCCCAGTAGGGGGCCTAGGCTATGGCTACACCTTC
>TRBJ2-3|17|few|TRBD2|TRBV5-1
CASSPLAGGPPTDTQYF
TGCGCCAGCAGCCCTCTAGCGGGGGGGCCTCCCACAGATACGCAGTATTTT
>TRBJ1-4|14|NA|NA|TRBV7-9
CASSLDRRSEKLFF
TGTGCCAGCAGCTTAGACAGACGTTCTGAAAAACTGTTTTTT
>TRBJ2-1|14|NA|NA|TRBV6-1
CASSEWGVYNEQFF
TGTGCCAGCAGTGAATGGGGGGTCTACAATGAGCAGTTCTTC
>TRBJ2-3|15|NA|TRBD1|TRBV5-1
CASSLDRGRADTQYF
TGCGCCAGCAGCCTCGACAGGGGGCGAGCAGATACGCAGTATTTT
>TRBJ2-5|16|NA|NA|TRBV21-1
CASTVRSLWYQETQYF
TGTGCCAGCACCGTCCGGAGCCTATGGTACCAAGAGACCCAGTACTTC
>TRBJ1-5|12|NA|NA|TRBV6-6
CASRKGDQPQHF
TGTGCCAGCAGAAAGGGAGATCAGCCCCAGCATTTT
>TRBJ1-4|15|few|TRBD1|TRBV5-1
CASSFHLGQGEKLFF
TGCGCCAGCAGCTTTCATCTCGGACAGGGGGAAAAACTGTTTTTT
>TRBJ1-1|15|NA|NA|TRBV5-4
CASSLLGGWNTEAFF
TGTGCCAGCAGCTTGTTAGGCGGCTGGAACACTGAAGCTTTCTTT
>TRBJ1-1|16|NA|TRBD1|TRBV6-6
CASTYSFGQANTEAFF
TGTGCCAGCACCTATTCCTTTGGACAGGCAAACACTGAAGCTTTCTTT
>TRBJ2-5|14|few|NA|TRBV7-9
CASTLTGDQETQYF
TGTGCCAGCACCCTGACAGGAGACCAAGAGACCCAGTACTTC
>TRBJ2-7|14|NA|NA|TRBV9
CASSVGPVSYEQYF
TGTGCCAGCAGCGTAGGGCCAGTCTCCTACGAGCAGTACTTC
>TRBJ2-7|13|NA|NA|TRBV6-1
CASSDPDKGEQYF
TGTGCCAGCAGTGACCCGGACAAGGGTGAGCAGTACTTC
>TRBJ1-2|17|NA|NA|TRBV5-1
CASKPWTSDLINYGYTF
TGCGCCAGCAAACCCTGGACATCGGACCTCATTAACTATGGCTACACCTTC
>TRBJ2-7|13|NA|TRBD1|TRBV18
CASSPGTGHEQYF
TGTGCCAGCTCACCAGGGACAGGGCACGAGCAGTACTTC
>TRBJ1-5|13|NA|TRBD1|TRBV19
CASSRQGDQPQHF
TGTGCCAGTAGCCGACAGGGCGACCAGCCCCAGCATTTT
>TRBJ2-3|17|NA|TRBD2|TRBV7-2
CASSPGGGSPSTDTQYF
TGTGCCAGCAGCCCCGGGGGGGGGTCTCCTAGCACAGATACGCAGTATTTT
>TRBJ1-4|15|NA|TRBD1|TRBV4-2
CASSQEGRTGEKLFF
TGTGCCAGCAGCCAAGAAGGAAGGACAGGGGAAAAACTGTTTTTT
>TRBJ1-1|13|once|TRBD1|TRBV11-3
CASSLGTDTEAFF
TGTGCCAGCAGCCTCGGGACAGACACTGAAGCTTTCTTT
>TRBJ2-4|15|NA|NA|TRBV7-9
CASSSNRDPKNIQYF
TGTGCCAGCAGCTCCAACAGGGACCCCAAAAACATTCAGTACTTC
>TRBJ1-2|15|NA|NA|TRBV5-1
CASSLAAGREDGYTF
TGCGCCAGCAGCTTGGCGGCAGGGAGGGAGGATGGCTACACCTTC